A selection of T cell receptor beta chains follows, all from one sample in a study of CD8 T cells in Susac syndrome. TCRdb recomputed calls from the immunoSEQ multiplex PCR reads with MiXCR, one row per CDR3 protein. The table has 100,000 to 150,000 distinct CDR3 sequences, about 93% seen once; the top ten hold approximately 0.2%. What was sequenced was CD8+ T cells from PBMCs. The receptor set was obtained from a human donor with Susac syndrome. The CDR3 runs from the conserved cysteine through the conserved F or W.

V gene | CDR3 protein
TRBV6-6 | CASILGLAGATGELFF
TRBV12-3/TRBV12-4 | CASSLGRYGYTF
TRBV12-3/TRBV12-4 | CASLGGGDYNEQFF
TRBV30 | CAWSGGQGGTEAFF
TRBV19 | CASSIDSSSTDTQYF
TRBV19 | CASSKTLNTEAFF
TRBV7-9 | CASSNRLAGVSSYEQYF
TRBV20-1 | CSAGYTGVEPDTQYF
TRBV5-1 | CASSLLTNTGELFF
TRBV12-3/TRBV12-4 | CASSLGLGTGETQYF
TRBV18 | CASSPPESNYNEQFF
TRBV5-6 | CASSPLAGGSGEQFF
TRBV20-1 | CSARETFWDNNEQFF
TRBV4-1 | CASSQGVAGVVRSEQFF
TRBV25-1 | CASSGTTSSYEQYF
TRBV11-2 | CATRETSGGRETQYF
TRBV20-1 | CSASLGDGPDTQYF
TRBV7-8 | CASSPVPYHGYTF
TRBV5-1 | CASSEPGQGLNTEAFF
TRBV12-3/TRBV12-4 | CASSFGAGLAWNEQFF
TRBV13 | CASSGLEGIYEAFF
TRBV28 | CASSLDRGPNYGYTF
TRBV12-3/TRBV12-4 | CASSLGTGNNEQFF
TRBV7-3 | CASSLRDRGLAGELFF
TRBV2 | CASSKDQRGTGELFF
TRBV6-2/TRBV6-3 | CASSYSDSSYEQYF